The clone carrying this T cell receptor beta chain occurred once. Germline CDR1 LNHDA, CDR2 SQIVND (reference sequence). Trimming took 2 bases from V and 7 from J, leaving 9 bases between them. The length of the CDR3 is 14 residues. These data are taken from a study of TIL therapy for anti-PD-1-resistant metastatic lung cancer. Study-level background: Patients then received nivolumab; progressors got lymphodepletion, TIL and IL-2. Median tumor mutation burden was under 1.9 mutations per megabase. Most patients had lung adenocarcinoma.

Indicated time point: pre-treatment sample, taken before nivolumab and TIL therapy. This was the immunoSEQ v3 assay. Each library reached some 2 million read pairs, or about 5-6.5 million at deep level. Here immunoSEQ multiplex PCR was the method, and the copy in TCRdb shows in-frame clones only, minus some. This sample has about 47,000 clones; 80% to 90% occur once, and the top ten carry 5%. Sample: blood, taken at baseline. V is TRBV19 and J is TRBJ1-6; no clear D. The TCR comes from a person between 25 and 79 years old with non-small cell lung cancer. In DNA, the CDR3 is TGTGCCAGTAGTATAAGGGCAGCGAATTCACCCCTCCACTTT. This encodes CASSIRAANSPLHF.